The 12 T cell receptor beta chains below all came from one sample that was sequenced in a study of T cells in Graves' hyperthyroidism and ophthalmopathy. Authors of the study amplified TCR beta CDR3 regions from RNA transcripts. Researchers ran a first-round RT-PCR on the TCR CDR3 using the HTBI primer set. TCRdb reprocessed the multiplex PCR reads with MiXCR, giving one entry per CDR3 protein. The sample comprises under 300,000 distinct CDR3 sequences, 25% to 30% of which are singletons, and about a quarter rests with the top ten. Sequencing input: blood. These receptors all come from a man aged 40-49 years with Graves' hyperthyroidism that later progressed to Graves' ophthalmopathy.

This clonotype was counted once. This chain joins TRBV6-1 and TRBJ2-4; TRBD2 matches at 10 bases. V was pared by 2 bases and J by 4 bases, with 14 bases of the junction left unmatched. This CDR3 has 19 amino acids. Germline V gene sequence: CDR1 MNHNS, CDR2 SASEGT. DNA of the CDR3: TGTGCCAGCAGTGAATTATCGAGCGGGAGGACTAGCGGAAAAAACATTCAGTACTTC. Amino acid sequence: CASSELSSGRTSGKNIQYF.

In DNA, the CDR3 is TGTGCCAGCAGCGCAGATGGTAACTATGGCTACACCTTC. Translating gives CASSADGNYGYTF. This rearrangement joins TRBV9 to TRBJ1-2; D not certain. Between the trimmed V and J ends, which lost 3 bases and 1 base, there was a span of 7 bases. The CDR3 loop spans 13 amino acids. In germline, CDR1 is SGDLS, CDR2 YYNGEE.

This clonotype was detected many times. The chain has TRBV9 and TRBJ1-2; 10 nucleotides match TRBD1. This CDR3 spans 15 amino acids. Per germline, CDR1 SGDLS and CDR2 YYNGEE. J gave up 8 bases and V 0 bases, and 7 bases lay outside the gene matches. CDR3 DNA: TGTGCCAGCAGCGTAGAAGGGACAGGGGCGGCCGGCTACACCTTC. Its translation is CASSVEGTGAAGYTF.

Many counts were recorded for this clonotype. This chain connects TRBV30 to TRBJ1-1; D is ambiguous. Trimming took 3 bases from V and 0 from J, leaving 5 bases between them. The V gene's germline CDR1 is GTSNPN and CDR2 SVGIG (reference sequence). The length of the CDR3 is 12 residues. CDR3 DNA sequence: TGTGCCTGGAGAGCCTTGAACACTGAAGCTTTCTTT. Translating it yields CAWRALNTEAFF. The full variable domain, in which reference TRBV30 and TRBJ1-1 provide the parts outside the CDR3, is SQTIHQWPATLVQPVGSPLSLECTVEGTSNPNLYWYRQAAGRGLQLLFYSVGIGQISSEVPQNLSASRPQDRQFILSSKKLLLSDSGFYLCAWRALNTEAFFGQGTRLTVV.

This clonotype was detected many times. This sequence joins TRBV11-2 and TRBJ1-4; maybe TRBD1 (5 bases). This CDR3 is 14 amino acids long. Trimming removed 4 bases from V and 6 bases from J, with 12 bases in between. In germline, CDR1 is SGHAT, CDR2 FQNNGV. The DNA for the CDR3 is TGTGCCAGCAGCTCCGGGACGGGGGATGAAAAACTGTTTTTT. This gives the protein CASSSGTGDEKLFF.

This clonotype occurred many times. The chain uses TRBV7-3 and TRBJ2-7; no clear D. Germline assignment: CDR1 SGHTA and CDR2 FQGTGA. The CDR3 length is 13 residues. Between the trimmed V and J ends, which lost 1 base and 3 bases, there was a span of 7 bases. In nucleotides, the CDR3 is TGTGCCAGCAGCTTAAACCAGGACTACGAGCAGTACTTC. Amino acids: CASSLNQDYEQYF.

This clonotype was picked up many times. V usage is TRBV20-1 and J usage is TRBJ1-2; D is perhaps TRBD1 (5 bases). Germline CDR1 reads DFQATT; CDR2 reads SNEGSKA (reference sequence). CDR3 size: 12 residues. Trimming left V 3 bases short and J 7 bases short, with 12 bases between. The CDR3 region has the DNA TGCAGTGCTAGTTACAGGTTGTTTGGCTACACCTTC. Amino acid sequence: CSASYRLFGYTF.

This clonotype appeared many times. V usage is TRBV11-2 and J usage is TRBJ2-2, with D possibly being TRBD1 or TRBD2 (5 bases each). This CDR3 is 15 amino acids long. The V end was cut by 1 base, the J end by 4 bases, with 10 bases between. Germline V CDR1 and CDR2: SGHAT, FQNNGV. The CDR3 sequence is CASSLVLGPTGELFF. DNA for the CDR3: TGTGCCAGCAGCTTAGTACTGGGACCCACCGGGGAGCTGTTTTTT.

In this sample, this clonotype turned up many times. This chain uses TRBV7-9 with TRBJ2-7; TRBD1 matches at 7 bases. J gave up 3 bases and V 1 base, and 6 bases lay outside the gene matches. This CDR3 is built from 15 residues. In germline, CDR1 is SEHNR, CDR2 FQNEAQ (reference sequence). The DNA for the CDR3 is TGTGCCAGCAGCTTAGGGACAGGTTGGGACTACGAGCAGTACTTC. Amino acid sequence: CASSLGTGWDYEQYF.

In its sample, this clonotype was seen many times. This chain connects TRBV7-3 to TRBJ2-4, with D maybe TRBD2 (5 bases). Trimming took 1 base from V and 8 from J, leaving 12 bases between them. This CDR3 is built from 14 residues. Germline CDR1 SGHTA, CDR2 FQGTGA. CDR3 amino acids: CASSLRGAKDIQYF. In DNA, the CDR3 is TGTGCCAGCAGCTTAAGGGGAGCAAAAGACATTCAGTACTTC.

V usage is TRBV19 and J usage is TRBJ2-4; 9 bases match TRBD2. Trimming removed 7 bases from V and 8 bases from J; junction bases left unmatched: 6. CDR1 is LNHDA and CDR2 is SQIVND in the germline V gene (reference sequence). The CDR3 is 13 residues long. Here the CDR3 reads CASKGSGSYIQYF. As DNA, the CDR3 is TGTGCCAGTAAAGGTAGCGGGAGTTACATTCAGTACTTC.

Ten or more counts support this clonotype. This rearrangement joins TRBV7-8 to TRBJ2-7, with D perhaps assigned TRBD1 or TRBD2 (5 bases each). The V end lost 6 bases, the J end lost 2 bases, and 11 bases lay between the germline ends. There are 13 residues in the CDR3. CDR1 and CDR2 (germline): SGHVS, FQNEAQ. The CDR3 DNA sequence: TGTGCCAGCAGATCGGGACGGACCTACGAGCAGTACTTC. Its protein product is CASRSGRTYEQYF.